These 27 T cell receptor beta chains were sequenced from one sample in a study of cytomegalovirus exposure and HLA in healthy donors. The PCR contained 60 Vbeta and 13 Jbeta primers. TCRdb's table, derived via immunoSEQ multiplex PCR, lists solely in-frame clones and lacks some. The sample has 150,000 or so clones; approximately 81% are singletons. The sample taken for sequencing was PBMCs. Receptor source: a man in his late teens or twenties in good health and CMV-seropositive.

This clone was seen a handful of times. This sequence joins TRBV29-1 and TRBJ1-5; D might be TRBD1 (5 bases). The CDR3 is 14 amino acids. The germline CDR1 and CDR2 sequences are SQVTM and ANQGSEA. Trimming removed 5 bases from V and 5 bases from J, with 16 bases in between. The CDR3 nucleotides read TGCAGCGTTTCGGGGGATGGCGTAGATCAGCCCCAGCATTTT. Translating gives CSVSGDGVDQPQHF.

CDR3 sequence reads: CAWTRDRGETQYF. CDR3 nucleotide sequence: TGTGCCTGGACCAGAGACAGGGGGGAGACCCAGTACTTC. The V and J genes are TRBV30 and TRBJ2-5, with TRBD1 identical over 9 bases. The CDR3 is 13 amino acids. V shed 4 bases and J 5 bases; nucleotides not matched to a gene: 5. The V gene's germline CDR1 is GTSNPN and CDR2 SVGIG (reference sequence).

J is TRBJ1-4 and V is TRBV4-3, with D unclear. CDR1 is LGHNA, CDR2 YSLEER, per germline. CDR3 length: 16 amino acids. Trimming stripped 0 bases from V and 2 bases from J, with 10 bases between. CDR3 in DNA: TGCGCCAGCAGCCAAGAGTCAACAGCCACTAATGAAAAACTGTTTTTT. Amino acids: CASSQESTATNEKLFF.

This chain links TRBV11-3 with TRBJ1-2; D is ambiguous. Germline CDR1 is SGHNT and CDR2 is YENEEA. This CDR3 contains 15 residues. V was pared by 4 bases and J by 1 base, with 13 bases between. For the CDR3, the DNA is TGTGCCAGCAGCTCGGGTCTCGGTGTTAACTATGGCTACACCTTC. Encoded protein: CASSSGLGVNYGYTF. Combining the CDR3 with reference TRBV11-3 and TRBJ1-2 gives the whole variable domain EAGVVQSPRYKIIEKKQPVAFWCNPISGHNTLYWYLQNLGQGPELLIRYENEEAVDDSQLPKDRFSAERLKGVDSTLKIQPAELGDSAVYLCASSSGLGVNYGYTFGSGTRLTVV.

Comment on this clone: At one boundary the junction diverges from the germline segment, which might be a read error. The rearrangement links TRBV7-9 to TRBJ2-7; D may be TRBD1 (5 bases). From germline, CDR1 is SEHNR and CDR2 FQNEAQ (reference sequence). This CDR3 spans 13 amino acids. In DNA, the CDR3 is TGTTCCAGCAGCGTCAGGGTATCCTACGAGCAGTACTTC. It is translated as CSSSVRVSYEQYF.

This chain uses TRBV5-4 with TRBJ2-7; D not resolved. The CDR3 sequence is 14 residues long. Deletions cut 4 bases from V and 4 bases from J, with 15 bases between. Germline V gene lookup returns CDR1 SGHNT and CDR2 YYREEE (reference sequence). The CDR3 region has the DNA TGTGCCAGCAGCCAGGAAGGTTTGGTGTACGAGCAGTACTTC. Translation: CASSQEGLVYEQYF.

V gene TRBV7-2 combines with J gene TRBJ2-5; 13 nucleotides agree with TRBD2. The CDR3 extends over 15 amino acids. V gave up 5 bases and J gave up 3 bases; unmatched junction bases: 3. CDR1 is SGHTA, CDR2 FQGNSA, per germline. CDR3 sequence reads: CASSTGLAGEETQYF. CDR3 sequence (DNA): TGTGCCAGCAGCACAGGACTAGCGGGGGAAGAGACCCAGTACTTC.

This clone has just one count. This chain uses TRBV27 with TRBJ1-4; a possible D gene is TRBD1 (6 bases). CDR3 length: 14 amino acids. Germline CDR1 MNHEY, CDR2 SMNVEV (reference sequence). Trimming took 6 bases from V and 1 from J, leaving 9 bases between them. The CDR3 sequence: CASSRTVTNEKLFF. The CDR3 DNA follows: TGTGCCAGCAGCCGGACAGTAACTAATGAAAAACTGTTTTTT.

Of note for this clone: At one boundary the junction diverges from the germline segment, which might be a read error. DNA for the CDR3: TGTTCCAGCAGCCTCGACAGGGGAGGTAATGAAAAACTGTTTTTT. This codes for CSSSLDRGGNEKLFF. The gene calls are TRBV7-9 and TRBJ1-4, with 8 bases aligning to TRBD1. There are 15 residues in the CDR3. CDR1 and CDR2 from the germline V gene are SEHNR and FQNEAQ (reference sequence).

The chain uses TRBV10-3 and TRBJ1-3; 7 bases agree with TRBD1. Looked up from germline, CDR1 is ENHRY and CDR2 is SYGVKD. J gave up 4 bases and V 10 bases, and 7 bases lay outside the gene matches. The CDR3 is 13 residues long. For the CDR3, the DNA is TGTGCCAGCTATGACAGGGTCGGAAACACCATATATTTT. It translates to CASYDRVGNTIYF.

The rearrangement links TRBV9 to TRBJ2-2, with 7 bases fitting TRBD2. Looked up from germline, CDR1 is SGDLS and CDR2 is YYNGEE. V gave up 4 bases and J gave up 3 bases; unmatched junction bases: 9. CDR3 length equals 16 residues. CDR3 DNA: TGTGCCAGCAGCCAAACTAGCGCTGGGGACACCGGGGAGCTGTTTTTT. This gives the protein CASSQTSAGDTGELFF.

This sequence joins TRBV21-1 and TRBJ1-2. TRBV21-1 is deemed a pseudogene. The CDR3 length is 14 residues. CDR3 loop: CASSIREPTYGYTF. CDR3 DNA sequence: TGTGCCAGCAGCATCCGGGAACCTACCTATGGCTACACCTTC.

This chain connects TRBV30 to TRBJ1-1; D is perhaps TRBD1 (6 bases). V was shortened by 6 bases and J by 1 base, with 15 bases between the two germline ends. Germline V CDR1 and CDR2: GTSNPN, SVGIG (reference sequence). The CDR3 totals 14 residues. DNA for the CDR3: TGTGCCTGTCATCCATTGACAGGGAACACTGAAGCTTTCTTT. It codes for CACHPLTGNTEAFF.

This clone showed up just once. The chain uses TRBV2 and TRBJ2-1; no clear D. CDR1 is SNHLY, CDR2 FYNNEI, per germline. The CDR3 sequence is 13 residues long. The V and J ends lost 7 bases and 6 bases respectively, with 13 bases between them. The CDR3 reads CASIGEAFNEQFF. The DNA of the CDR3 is TGTGCCAGCATTGGCGAGGCTTTCAATGAGCAGTTCTTC.

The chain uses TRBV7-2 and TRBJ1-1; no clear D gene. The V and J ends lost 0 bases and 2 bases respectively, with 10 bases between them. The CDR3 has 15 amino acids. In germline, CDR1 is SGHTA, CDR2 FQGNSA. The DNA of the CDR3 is TGTGCCAGCAGCTTAGCGAGTATAAGTAACACTGAAGCTTTCTTT. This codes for CASSLASISNTEAFF.

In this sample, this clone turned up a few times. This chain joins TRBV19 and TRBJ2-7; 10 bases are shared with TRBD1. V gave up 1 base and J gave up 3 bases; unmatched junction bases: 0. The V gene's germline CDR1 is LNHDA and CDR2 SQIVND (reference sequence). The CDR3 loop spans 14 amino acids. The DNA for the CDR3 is TGTGCCAGTAGTATAGGGACAGGGGGCTACGAGCAGTACTTC. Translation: CASSIGTGGYEQYF.

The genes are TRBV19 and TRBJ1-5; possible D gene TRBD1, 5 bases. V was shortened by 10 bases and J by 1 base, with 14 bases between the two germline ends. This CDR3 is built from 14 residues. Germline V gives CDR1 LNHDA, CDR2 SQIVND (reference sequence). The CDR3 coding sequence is TGTGCCACGGGGGACGACCCAAGCAATCAGCCCCAGCATTTT. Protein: CATGDDPSNQPQHF. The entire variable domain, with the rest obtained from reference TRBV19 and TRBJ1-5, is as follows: DGGITQSPKYLFRKEGQNVTLSCEQNLNHDAMYWYRQDPGQGLRLIYYSQIVNDFQKGDIAEGYSVSREKKESFPLTVTSAQKNPTAFYLCATGDDPSNQPQHFGDGTRLSIL.

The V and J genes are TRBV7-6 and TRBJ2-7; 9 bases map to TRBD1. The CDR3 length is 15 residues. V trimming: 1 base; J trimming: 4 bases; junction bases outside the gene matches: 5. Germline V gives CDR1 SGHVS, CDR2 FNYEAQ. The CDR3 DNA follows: TGTGCCAGCAGCTTAGTGGGACAGGGAGGATACGAGCAGTACTTC. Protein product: CASSLVGQGGYEQYF.

Written as DNA, the CDR3 is TGTGCCAGCAGTGAAAATCGCAGGCCGAGCTATGGCTACACCTTC. Amino acids: CASSENRRPSYGYTF. The chain combines TRBV6-1 with TRBJ1-2; the D is unclear. The ends were cut back, 2 bases at V and 4 bases at J, with 14 bases in the middle. From germline, CDR1 is MNHNS and CDR2 SASEGT. This CDR3 contains 15 residues.

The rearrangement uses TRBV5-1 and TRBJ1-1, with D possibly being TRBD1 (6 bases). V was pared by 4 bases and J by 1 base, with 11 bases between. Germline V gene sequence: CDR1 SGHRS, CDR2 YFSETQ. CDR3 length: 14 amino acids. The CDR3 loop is CASSVGQPNTEAFF. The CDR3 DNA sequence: TGCGCCAGCAGCGTCGGACAGCCGAACACTGAAGCTTTCTTT.

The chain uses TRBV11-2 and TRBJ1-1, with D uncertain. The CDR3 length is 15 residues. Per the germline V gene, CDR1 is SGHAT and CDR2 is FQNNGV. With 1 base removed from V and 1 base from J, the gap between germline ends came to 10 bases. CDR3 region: CASSLGAAPNTEAFF. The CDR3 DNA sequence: TGTGCCAGCAGCTTAGGGGCCGCGCCGAACACTGAAGCTTTCTTT.

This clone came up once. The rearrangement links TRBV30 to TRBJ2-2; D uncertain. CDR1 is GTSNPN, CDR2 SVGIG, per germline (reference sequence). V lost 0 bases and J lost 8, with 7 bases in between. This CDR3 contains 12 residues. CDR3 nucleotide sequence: TGTGCCTGGAGTGTTCCCAGGGGGGAGCTGTTTTTT. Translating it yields CAWSVPRGELFF.

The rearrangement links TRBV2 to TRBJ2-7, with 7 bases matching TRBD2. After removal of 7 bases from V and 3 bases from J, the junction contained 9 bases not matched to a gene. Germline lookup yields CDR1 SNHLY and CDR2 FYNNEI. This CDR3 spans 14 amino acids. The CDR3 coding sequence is TGTGCCAGCAATCGTGAGGCTAGCGGCTACGAGCAGTACTTC. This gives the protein CASNREASGYEQYF.

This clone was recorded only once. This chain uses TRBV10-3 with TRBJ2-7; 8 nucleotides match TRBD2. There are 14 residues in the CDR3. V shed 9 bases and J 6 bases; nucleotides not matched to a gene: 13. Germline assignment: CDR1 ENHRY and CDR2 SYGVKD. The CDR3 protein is CAITGGGSLSEQYF. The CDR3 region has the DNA TGTGCCATAACGGGGGGGGGCTCTCTCTCCGAGCAGTACTTC.

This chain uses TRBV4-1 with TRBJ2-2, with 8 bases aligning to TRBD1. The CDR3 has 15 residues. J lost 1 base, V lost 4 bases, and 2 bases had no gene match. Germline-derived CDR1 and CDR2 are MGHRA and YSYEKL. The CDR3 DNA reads TGCGCCAGCAGCCTCGGACAGGGGAACACCGGGGAGCTGTTTTTT. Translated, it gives CASSLGQGNTGELFF.

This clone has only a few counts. CDR3 loop: CASSSEVRYEQYF. Here the CDR3 DNA reads TGTGCCAGCAGCTCCGAGGTCAGATACGAGCAGTACTTC. The rearrangement links TRBV7-6 to TRBJ2-7; D remains ambiguous. The CDR3 covers 13 residues. The germline gives CDR1 SGHVS, CDR2 FNYEAQ. V shed 4 bases and J shed 4 bases, with 11 bases lying between them. Complete variable domain (other parts from reference TRBV7-6 and TRBJ2-7): GAGVSQSPRYKVTKRGQDVALRCDPISGHVSLYWYRQALGQGPEFLTYFNYEAQQDKSGLPNDRFSAERPEGSISTLTIQRTEQRDSAMYRCASSSEVRYEQYFGPGTRLTVT.

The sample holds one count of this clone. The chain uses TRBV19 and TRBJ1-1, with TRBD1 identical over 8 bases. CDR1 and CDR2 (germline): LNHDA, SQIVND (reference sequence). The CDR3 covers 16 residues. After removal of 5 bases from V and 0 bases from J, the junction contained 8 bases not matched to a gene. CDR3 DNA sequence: TGTGCCAGTAGTCTACGGACAGGGTCAATGAACACTGAAGCTTTCTTT. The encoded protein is CASSLRTGSMNTEAFF. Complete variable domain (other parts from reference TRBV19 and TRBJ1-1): DGGITQSPKYLFRKEGQNVTLSCEQNLNHDAMYWYRQDPGQGLRLIYYSQIVNDFQKGDIAEGYSVSREKKESFPLTVTSAQKNPTAFYLCASSLRTGSMNTEAFFGQGTRLTVV.